This is a list of T cell receptor beta chains from one sample in a study of blood T cell repertoires in COVID-19. Repertoires were generated with immunoSEQ multiplex PCR, while TCRdb's copy carries only in-frame clones and drops some. In the table there are roughly 68,000 clones, 82% of which are singletons. The material sequenced was peripheral blood. The receptor source for this set is an elderly man with active COVID-19. CDR3s include the opening cysteine and the closing phenylalanine or tryptophan. Fields, in order: V gene, J gene, D gene, clone size, CDR3 protein, CDR3 DNA. D genes are given only for firm matches. Clone size is shown for a subset of rows, as once, few, many or a class of expanded clone.

>TRBV6-2/TRBV6-3|TRBJ2-7|TRBD1|once
CASSGTASYEQYF
TGTGCCAGCAGTGGGACAGCCTCTTACGAGCAGTACTTC
>TRBV25-1|TRBJ2-7|TRBD1|.
CASSGPDRGPLGEQYF
TGTGCCAGCAGTGGCCCGGACAGGGGGCCTCTCGGCGAGCAGTACTTC
>TRBV5-4|TRBJ2-7|TRBD1|.
CASSVRDRPYEQYF
TGTGCCAGCAGCGTCCGGGACAGGCCTTACGAGCAGTACTTC
>TRBV3-1/TRBV3-2|TRBJ2-3|TRBD2|.
CASSRHQPGLGRPDTQYF
TGTGCCAGCAGCCGACACCAGCCGGGACTAGGACGTCCGGATACGCAGTATTTT
>TRBV14|TRBJ2-4|.|.
CASSQEASGLAKNIQYF
TGTGCCAGCAGCCAAGAGGCGTCAGGGTTAGCCAAAAACATTCAGTACTTC
>TRBV11-2|TRBJ2-2|TRBD2|.
CASSYQAGRQTGELFF
TGTGCCAGCAGTTATCAAGCGGGAAGGCAAACCGGGGAGCTGTTTTTT
>TRBV7-8|TRBJ1-1|.|.
CASSLDLERLPLEAFF
TGTGCCAGCAGCTTAGATTTAGAGCGGCTCCCCCTTGAAGCTTTCTTT
>TRBV10-3|TRBJ1-3|.|.
CAISEGTPNSGNTIYF
TGTGCCATCAGTGAGGGCACCCCGAACTCTGGAAACACCATATATTTT
>TRBV7-2|TRBJ1-5|.|.
CASSSGVIGNQPQHF
TGTGCCAGCAGCTCAGGGGTTATTGGCAATCAGCCCCAGCATTTT
>TRBV5-1|TRBJ2-5|.|.
CASSRFGLPVETQYF
TGCGCCAGCAGCCGATTCGGACTCCCTGTGGAGACCCAGTACTTC
>TRBV27|TRBJ2-5|TRBD1|.
CASSLASAGGGERETQYF
TGTGCCAGCAGTTTGGCGAGCGCAGGGGGTGGTGAGCGAGAGACCCAGTACTTC
>TRBV30|TRBJ2-7|.|.
CAWSDNYEQYF
TGTGCCTGGAGTGACAACTACGAGCAGTACTTC